Shown below are 9 T cell receptor beta chains from a single sample sequenced in a study of early T cells in non-severe SARS-CoV-2 infection. Each CDR3 protein gets one entry after TCRdb re-called the 5' RACE reads with MiXCR. This table has some 59,000 distinct CDR3 sequences, 10% appearing once. Sequencing used whole blood. The receptors shown here come from an adult who was a healthcare worker with PCR-confirmed SARS-CoV-2 infection or an uninfected control (not recorded which).

This clonotype was recorded many times. The CDR3 nucleotides read TGTGCCAGCAGCTGGACCGGGACTAGCGGGGGCATAGATACGCAGTATTTT. Translated, it gives CASSWTGTSGGIDTQYF. The genes are TRBV11-1 and TRBJ2-3; 14 positions match TRBD2. J was trimmed by 5 bases and V by 4 bases; bases with no gene match: 8. Germline V gene lookup returns CDR1 SGHAT and CDR2 FQDESV (reference sequence). The length of the CDR3 is 17 residues.

This clonotype was detected a few times. CDR3 region: CATSRGREETQYF. The DNA for the CDR3 is TGTGCCACCAGCAGAGGCAGGGAAGAGACCCAGTACTTC. The V call is TRBV15, the J call TRBJ2-5; a possible D gene is TRBD1 (5 bases). CDR1 and CDR2 (germline): LNHNV, YYDKDF (reference sequence). V dropped 1 base and J dropped 3 bases, with 6 bases sitting between them. The CDR3 consists of 13 residues.

This clonotype turned up a few times. The chain combines TRBV6-5 with TRBJ1-3, with 7 bases aligning to TRBD1. Germline assignment: CDR1 MNHEY and CDR2 SVGAGI. CDR3 size: 14 residues. The junction had 6 bases not matched to a gene; V was cut back by 7 bases and J by 3 bases. The CDR3 spells CASKRTGFGNTIYF. The DNA for the CDR3 is TGTGCCAGCAAAAGGACAGGCTTTGGAAACACCATATATTTT.

This chain links TRBV9 with TRBJ2-3; D tentatively fits TRBD1 or TRBD2 (5 bases each). The CDR3 totals 13 residues. Trimming left V 3 bases short and J 5 bases short, with 10 bases between. Germline-derived CDR1 and CDR2 are SGDLS and YYNGEE. Here the CDR3 reads CASSATRGDTQYF. CDR3 DNA sequence: TGTGCCAGCAGCGCCACTAGGGGAGATACGCAGTATTTT.

This clonotype has at least ten counts. The J gene is TRBJ1-4, the V gene TRBV6-2 or TRBV6-3, with unresolved D. Germline V gene sequence: CDR1 MNHEY, CDR2 SVGEGT. This CDR3 contains 14 residues. V was shortened by 7 bases and J by 10 bases, with 19 bases between the two germline ends. DNA of the CDR3: TGTGCCAGCAAGACGGACGCACGCGGTGGAAAACTGTTTTTT. Protein sequence: CASKTDARGGKLFF.

This clonotype was seen many times. The chain employs TRBV7-3 and TRBJ2-7; D uncertain. The CDR3 spans 16 residues. V lost 4 bases, J lost 3 bases, and 19 bases lay in between. Germline V gives CDR1 SGHTA, CDR2 FQGTGA. CDR3: CASSSLSRRNDYEQYF. CDR3 DNA: TGTGCCAGCAGCTCGCTTAGCAGGCGGAACGACTACGAGCAGTACTTC.

This clonotype was counted ten times or more. The rearrangement links TRBV10-2 to TRBJ2-7; TRBD1 is a possible D gene (6 bases). Germline V gene data show CDR1 as WSHSY and CDR2 as SAAADI. The CDR3 runs 17 residues. Trimming took off 4 bases at V and 0 bases at J, with 19 bases between the two ends. The CDR3 DNA reads as TGCGCCAGCAGTGGGATCAGGGGTTCCGTGATCTCCTACGAGCAGTACTTC. Translating it yields CASSGIRGSVISYEQYF.

This clonotype has a count of ten or more. The V and J genes are TRBV20-1 and TRBJ1-6, with 9 nucleotides matching TRBD1. This CDR3 has 15 residues. Germline lookup yields CDR1 DFQATT and CDR2 SNEGSKA (reference sequence). V dropped 0 bases and J dropped 9; count of bases not matched to a gene: 6. The CDR3 sequence is CSAREGGTGSSPLHF. The CDR3 nucleotides read TGCAGTGCTAGAGAGGGAGGGACAGGGAGTTCACCCCTCCACTTT.

This clonotype has only a few counts. The V gene is TRBV7-3, the J gene TRBJ2-2; 7 bases are a match to TRBD1. Trimming cost V 5 bases and J 4 bases; bases outside gene matches: 10. The CDR3 is 16 amino acids. The germline CDR1 and CDR2 sequences are SGHTA and FQGTGA. The CDR3 DNA follows: TGTGCCAGCAGCCTGGGGACACAGGGGAGCACCGGGGAGCTGTTTTTT. Its translation is CASSLGTQGSTGELFF.